This T cell receptor beta chain was sequenced for a study of blood T cell repertoires in COVID-19. TCRdb keeps only in-frame clones here, not all; method: immunoSEQ multiplex PCR. The sample includes hundreds of thousands of clones, under 95% seen only once; the top ten take around 2.5%. The length of the CDR3 is 14 residues. Germline loops: CDR1 ENHRY, CDR2 SYGVKD. Trimming removed 7 bases at V and 4 bases at J, with 16 bases between. Participant ages covered roughly 18 to 89 years across 20 to 25 US areas. This TCR derives from a man in his 60s who had recovered from COVID-19. V gene TRBV10-3 combines with J gene TRBJ1-1; tentative D call: TRBD1 (6 bases). Sequenced: PBMCs or T cells enriched from blood (not recorded which). CDR3 sequence reads: CAIKGVGTGTEAFF. For the CDR3, the DNA is TGTGCCATCAAGGGGGTGGGCACCGGCACTGAAGCTTTCTTT.